This TCR beta chain was obtained from a study of early T cells in non-severe SARS-CoV-2 infection. On the study more broadly: Sequencing used unsorted whole-blood bulk RNA, so chains lack pairing.

Germline V gene sequence: CDR1 GTSNPN, CDR2 SVGIG (reference sequence). CDR3 size: 13 residues. V lost 0 bases, J lost 10 bases, and 4 bases stayed unmatched. Unique molecular identifiers were attached to individual cDNA molecules. TCRdb passed the 5' RACE reads through MiXCR, listing each CDR3 protein once. This table holds 65,000 to 85,000 distinct CDR3 sequences, around 14% found once. A few counts support this clonotype. Sample: whole blood. The chain recombines TRBV30 with TRBJ1-4, with 8 bases matching TRBD1. This receptor was taken from an adult who was a healthcare worker with PCR-confirmed SARS-CoV-2 infection or an uninfected control (not recorded which). CDR3 bases: TGTGCCTGGAGTGTGACAGGGGAACCAAAACTGTTTTTT. Its translation: CAWSVTGEPKLFF.